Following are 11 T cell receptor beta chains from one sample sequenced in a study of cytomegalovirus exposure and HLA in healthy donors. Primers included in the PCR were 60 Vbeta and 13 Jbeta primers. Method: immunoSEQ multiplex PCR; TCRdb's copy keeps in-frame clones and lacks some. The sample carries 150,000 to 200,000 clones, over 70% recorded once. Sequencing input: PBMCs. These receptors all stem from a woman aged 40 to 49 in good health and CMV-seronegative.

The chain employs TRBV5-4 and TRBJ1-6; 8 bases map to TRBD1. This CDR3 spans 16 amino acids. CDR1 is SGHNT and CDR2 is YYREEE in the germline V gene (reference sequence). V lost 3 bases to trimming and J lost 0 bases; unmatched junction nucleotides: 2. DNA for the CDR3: TGTGCCAGCAGCTCCGGGACAGGCTCCTATAATTCACCCCTCCACTTT. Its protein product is CASSSGTGSYNSPLHF.

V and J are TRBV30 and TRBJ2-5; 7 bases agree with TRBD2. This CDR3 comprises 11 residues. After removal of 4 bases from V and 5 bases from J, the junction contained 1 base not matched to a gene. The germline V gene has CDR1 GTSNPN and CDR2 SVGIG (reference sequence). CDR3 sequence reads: CAWTAGETQYF. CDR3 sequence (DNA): TGTGCCTGGACAGCGGGGGAGACCCAGTACTTC.

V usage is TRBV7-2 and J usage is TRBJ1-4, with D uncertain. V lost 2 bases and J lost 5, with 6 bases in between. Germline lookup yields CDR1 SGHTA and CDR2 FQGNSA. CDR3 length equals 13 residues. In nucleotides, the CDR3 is TGTGCCAGCAGCTTAAGAGCGAATGAAAAACTGTTTTTT. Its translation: CASSLRANEKLFF.

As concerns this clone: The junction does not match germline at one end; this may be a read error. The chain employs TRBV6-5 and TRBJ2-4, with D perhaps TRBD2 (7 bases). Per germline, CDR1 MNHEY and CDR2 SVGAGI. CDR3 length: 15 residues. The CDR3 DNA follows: TGTGCCAGCAACCCGGCGGGGGCAGCCAAAAACAGTCAGTACTTC. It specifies CASNPAGAAKNSQYF.

The CDR3 protein is CASGVSGTSSSYNEQFF. The CDR3, as DNA: TGTGCCAGCGGGGTATCCGGGACTTCCAGCTCCTACAATGAGCAGTTCTTC. The rearrangement uses TRBV28 and TRBJ2-1; D is possibly TRBD2 (6 bases). Germline V gene sequence: CDR1 MDHEN, CDR2 SYDVKM. The CDR3 spans 17 residues. Between the trimmed V and J ends, which lost 8 bases and 0 bases, there was a span of 20 bases.

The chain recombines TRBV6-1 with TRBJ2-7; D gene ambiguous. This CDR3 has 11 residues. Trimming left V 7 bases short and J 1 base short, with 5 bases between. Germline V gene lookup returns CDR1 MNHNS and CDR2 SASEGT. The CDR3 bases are TGTGCCAGCACAGGATCCTACGAGCAGTACTTC. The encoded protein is CASTGSYEQYF.

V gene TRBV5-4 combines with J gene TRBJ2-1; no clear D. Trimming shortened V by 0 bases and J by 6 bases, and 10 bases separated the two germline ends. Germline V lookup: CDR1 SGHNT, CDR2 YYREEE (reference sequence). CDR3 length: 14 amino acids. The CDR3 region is CASSLASSLNEQFF. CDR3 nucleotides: TGTGCCAGCAGCTTGGCTTCTTCCCTCAATGAGCAGTTCTTC.

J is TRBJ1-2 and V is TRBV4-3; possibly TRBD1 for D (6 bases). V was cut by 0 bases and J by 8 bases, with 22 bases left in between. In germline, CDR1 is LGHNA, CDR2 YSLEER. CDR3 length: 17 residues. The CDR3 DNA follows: TGCGCCAGCAGCCAAGATCTTATATCGATTTGGGGGCGGGGCTACACCTTC. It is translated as CASSQDLISIWGRGYTF.

The CDR3 DNA reads TGTGCCGTTGGAGGAGTTGAGCAGTTCTTC. Translated, it gives CAVGGVEQFF. The V and J genes are TRBV7-9 and TRBJ2-1, with D possibly being TRBD2 (5 bases). CDR1 and CDR2 from the germline V gene are SEHNR and FQNEAQ (reference sequence). The CDR3 runs to 10 residues. The V end lost 11 bases, the J end lost 9 bases, and 11 bases lay between the germline ends.

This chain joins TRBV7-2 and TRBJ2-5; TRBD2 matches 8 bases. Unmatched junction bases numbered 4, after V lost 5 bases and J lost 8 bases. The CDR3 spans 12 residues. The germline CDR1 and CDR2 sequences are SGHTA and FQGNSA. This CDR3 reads CASSRAGGTQYF. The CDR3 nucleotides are TGTGCCAGCAGCCGCGCGGGGGGTACCCAGTACTTC.

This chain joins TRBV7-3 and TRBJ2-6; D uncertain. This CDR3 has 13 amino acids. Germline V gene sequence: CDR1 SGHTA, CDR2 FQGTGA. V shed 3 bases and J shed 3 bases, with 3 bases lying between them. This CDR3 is CASSFYGANVLTF. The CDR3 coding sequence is TGTGCCAGCAGCTTCTATGGGGCCAACGTCCTGACTTTC.